These T cell receptor beta chains were read from a single sample in a study of PD-1 blockade in classical Hodgkin lymphoma. TCRdb keeps only in-frame clones here, not all; method: immunoSEQ multiplex PCR. The sample shows over 15,000 clones, approximately 88% of them seen only once. Specimen: peripheral blood mononuclear cells (PBMCs), collected at baseline. Every receptor here comes from a human donor with classical Hodgkin lymphoma. CDR3s leave out the opening cysteine and the closing phenylalanine or tryptophan. D genes are given only for firm matches. Rows give clone size only sometimes, using once, few, many, or a class for an expanded clone.

TRBJ1-1 TRBV9 NA NA ASSVVGRPGSNTEAF
TRBJ2-2 TRBV2 once TRBD1 ASSGDRAGTGELF
TRBJ2-7 TRBV5-6 NA NA ASSLGTYEQY
TRBJ1-1 TRBV28 NA NA ASSLGGLSYTEAF
TRBJ2-3 TRBV4-2 NA NA ASSHPRGLSTDTQY
TRBJ2-7 TRBV15 medium-sized NA ATSRGTDFYEQY
TRBJ1-5 TRBV19 NA NA ASSIVFWQSNQPQH
TRBJ1-5 TRBV4-1 NA NA ASSQEPGGNQPQH
TRBJ1-4 TRBV11-2 once NA ASSLILRATTNEKLF
TRBJ2-4 TRBV4-3 NA NA ASSPRAYTKNIQY
TRBJ1-2 TRBV5-6 NA TRBD1 ASSLDQGARNYGYT
TRBJ1-2 TRBV4-3 NA NA ASSQAGTNYGYT
TRBJ2-1 TRBV7-9 NA NA ASSLGEQGNEQF
TRBJ1-4 TRBV30 NA TRBD1 AWSHRGREKLF
TRBJ2-7 TRBV5-4 NA TRBD2 ASSRTSGAYEQY
TRBJ1-5 TRBV5-1 once NA ASSLEGVHSNQPQH
TRBJ1-4 TRBV4-1 NA NA ASSPWGRATNEKLF
TRBJ1-1 TRBV19 few NA ASFSRTHENTEAF
TRBJ1-1 TRBV5-5 NA TRBD1 ASSLAQGALNTEAF
TRBJ1-2 TRBV15 NA NA ATSPGIIGYGYT
TRBJ2-3 TRBV27 NA NA ASTTKFLTDTQY
TRBJ1-1 TRBV28 NA NA ASRRRAIGTEAF
TRBJ1-3 TRBV23-1 NA NA ASSLCWESGNTIY
TRBJ1-5 TRBV28 NA NA ASSPLGIEQPQH
TRBJ2-3 TRBV7-2 NA NA ASSLIRGTTDTQY
TRBJ2-5 TRBV2 NA TRBD2 ASSPRGGTQETQY
TRBJ2-7 TRBV11-2 NA NA ASSLGPDVLYEQY
TRBJ1-1 TRBV7-2 NA NA ASSLQRLTEAF
TRBJ2-2 TRBV30 once NA ACNTANTGELF
TRBJ1-4 TRBV6-5 NA NA ASSPAWGLNEKLF
TRBJ2-3 TRBV5-1 NA NA ASSLGTRSTDTQY
TRBJ1-2 TRBV6-5 NA NA ASSYSSGNGYGYT
TRBJ1-4 TRBV7-9 few NA ASSFDREKLF
TRBJ1-1 TRBV7-6 NA NA ASSSKTGTEAF
TRBJ2-6 TRBV11-1 NA NA ASSLSLPDGISGANVLT
TRBJ2-1 TRBV21-1 NA NA ASSKGAPGTGGYNEQF
TRBJ1-2 TRBV4-3 NA TRBD1 ASSQEIRQGDIYGYT
TRBJ1-1 TRBV7-2 NA NA ASSLHMNTEAF
TRBJ1-5 TRBV14 NA NA ASSQDRDQPQH
TRBJ1-2 TRBV10-3 NA NA AISDQGETHNYGYT
TRBJ2-7 TRBV4-3 NA NA ASSSTSGQPYEQY
TRBJ1-2 TRBV5-6 NA NA ASSFTRDIGYT
TRBJ1-2 TRBV7-9 NA NA ASSLLPTDLNYGYT
TRBJ2-7 TRBV4-3 NA NA ASSQDLAGPSYEQY
TRBJ1-2 TRBV4-3 NA NA ASSQLDGTIGYT
TRBJ1-5 TRBV5-6 NA NA ASSVQGYSNQPQH
TRBJ2-3 TRBV30 NA NA AWTRGQRAAGDTQY
TRBJ2-3 TRBV11-3 NA NA ASTSDLTGGPADTQY
TRBJ2-3 TRBV9 NA TRBD2 ASSVEGLAPDTQY
TRBJ1-4 TRBV12-5 NA NA ASALVGGANEKLF
TRBJ2-3 TRBV25-1 NA TRBD2 ASSIRLGGGPSDTQY
TRBJ1-1 TRBV15 NA NA ATSRDQVAGAAF
TRBJ1-1 TRBV4-3 NA TRBD1 ASSQRQGGTEAF
TRBJ1-2 TRBV7-8 NA NA ASSLYPQGNYGYT
TRBJ1-2 TRBV5-6 NA NA ASSLWPRGAGYT